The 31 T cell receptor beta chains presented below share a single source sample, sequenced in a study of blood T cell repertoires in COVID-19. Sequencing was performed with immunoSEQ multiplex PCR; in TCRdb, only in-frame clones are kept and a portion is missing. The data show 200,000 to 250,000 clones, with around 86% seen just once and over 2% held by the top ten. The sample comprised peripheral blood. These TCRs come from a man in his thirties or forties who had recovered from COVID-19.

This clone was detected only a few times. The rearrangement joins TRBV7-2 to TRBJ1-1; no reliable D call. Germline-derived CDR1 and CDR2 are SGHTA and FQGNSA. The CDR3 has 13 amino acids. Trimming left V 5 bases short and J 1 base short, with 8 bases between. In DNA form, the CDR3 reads TGTGCCAGCAGCCCCTACCCGAACACTGAAGCTTTCTTT. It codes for CASSPYPNTEAFF.

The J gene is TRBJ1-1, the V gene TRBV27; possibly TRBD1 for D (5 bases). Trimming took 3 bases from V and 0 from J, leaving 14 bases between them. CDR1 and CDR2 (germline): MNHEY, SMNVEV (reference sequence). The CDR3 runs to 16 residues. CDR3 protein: CASSFSPGWMNTEAFF. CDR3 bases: TGTGCCAGCAGTTTTTCCCCAGGGTGGATGAACACTGAAGCTTTCTTT.

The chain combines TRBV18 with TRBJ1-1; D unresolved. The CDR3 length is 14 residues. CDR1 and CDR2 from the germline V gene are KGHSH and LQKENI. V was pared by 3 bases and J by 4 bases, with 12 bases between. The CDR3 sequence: CASSPLRPGTEAFF. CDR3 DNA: TGTGCCAGCTCACCCCTCCGTCCGGGCACTGAAGCTTTCTTT.

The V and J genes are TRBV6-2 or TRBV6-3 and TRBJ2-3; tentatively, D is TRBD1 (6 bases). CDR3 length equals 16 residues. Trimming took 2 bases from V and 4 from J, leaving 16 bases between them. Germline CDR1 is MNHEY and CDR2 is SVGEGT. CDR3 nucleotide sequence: TGTGCCAGCAGTTACGCCCCCAGGGGTGGACCAGATACGCAGTATTTT. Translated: CASSYAPRGGPDTQYF.

The CDR3 region is CASSVDLPGEVSYEQYF. The DNA of the CDR3 is TGTGCCAGCAGCGTAGATCTTCCGGGGGAGGTCTCCTACGAGCAGTACTTC. The chain is built from TRBV9 and TRBJ2-7; D may be TRBD2 (6 bases). The CDR3 extends over 17 amino acids. The germline gives CDR1 SGDLS, CDR2 YYNGEE. Trimming stripped 0 bases from V and 0 bases from J, with 16 bases between.

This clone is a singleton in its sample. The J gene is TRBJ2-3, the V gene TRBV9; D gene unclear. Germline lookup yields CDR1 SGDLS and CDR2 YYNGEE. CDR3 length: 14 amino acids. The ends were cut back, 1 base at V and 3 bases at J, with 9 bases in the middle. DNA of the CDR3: TGTGCCAGCAGCGTATTAGGAGCGACAGATACGCAGTATTTT. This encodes CASSVLGATDTQYF.

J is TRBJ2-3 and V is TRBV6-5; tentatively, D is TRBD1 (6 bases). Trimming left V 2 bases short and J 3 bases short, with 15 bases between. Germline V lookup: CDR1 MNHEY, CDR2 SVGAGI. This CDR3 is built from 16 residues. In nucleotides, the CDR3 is TGTGCCAGCAGTTACGCAGGGGAAGTACGGACAGATACGCAGTATTTT. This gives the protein CASSYAGEVRTDTQYF.

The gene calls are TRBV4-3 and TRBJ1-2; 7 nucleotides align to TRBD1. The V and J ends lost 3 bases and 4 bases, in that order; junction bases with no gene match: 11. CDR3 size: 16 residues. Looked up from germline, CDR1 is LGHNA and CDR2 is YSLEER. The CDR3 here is CASSQPGQQKSYGYTF. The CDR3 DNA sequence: TGCGCCAGCAGCCAGCCGGGACAGCAAAAGTCCTATGGCTACACCTTC.

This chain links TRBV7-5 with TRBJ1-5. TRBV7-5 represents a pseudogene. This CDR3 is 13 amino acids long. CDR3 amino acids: CVIPGGVHQPQHF. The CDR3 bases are TGTGTCATTCCAGGCGGGGTTCATCAGCCCCAGCATTTT.

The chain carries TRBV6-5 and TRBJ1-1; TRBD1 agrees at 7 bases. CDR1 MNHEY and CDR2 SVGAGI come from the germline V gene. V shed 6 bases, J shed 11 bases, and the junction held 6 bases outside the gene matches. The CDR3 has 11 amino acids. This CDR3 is CASRPTGDAFF. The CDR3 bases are TGTGCCAGCAGACCCACAGGGGACGCTTTCTTT.

The DNA for the CDR3 is TGCGCCAGCAGCTTGGTTGCCAGCGGGGGGGCAGATGAGCAGTTCTTC. Encoded protein: CASSLVASGGADEQFF. The gene calls are TRBV5-1 and TRBJ2-1; 10 bases are a match to TRBD2. CDR3 length: 16 amino acids. Germline V gene data show CDR1 as SGHRS and CDR2 as YFSETQ. V lost 0 bases, J lost 8 bases, and 8 bases stayed unmatched.

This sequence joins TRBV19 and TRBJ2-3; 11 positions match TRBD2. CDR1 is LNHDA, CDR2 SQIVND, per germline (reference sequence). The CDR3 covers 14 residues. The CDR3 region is CVRGLAGSADTQYF. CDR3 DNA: TGTGTACGAGGACTAGCGGGCTCCGCAGATACGCAGTATTTT.

The CDR3 spells CASSLTTWVPSTDTQYF. The DNA for the CDR3 is TGTGCCAGCAGCTTGACTACTTGGGTTCCTAGCACAGATACGCAGTATTTT. This sequence joins TRBV7-2 and TRBJ2-3; perhaps TRBD2 as D (5 bases). V lost 3 bases and J 0 bases, leaving 16 bases between the germline ends. The CDR3 is made up of 17 amino acids. The germline V gene has CDR1 SGHTA and CDR2 FQGNSA.

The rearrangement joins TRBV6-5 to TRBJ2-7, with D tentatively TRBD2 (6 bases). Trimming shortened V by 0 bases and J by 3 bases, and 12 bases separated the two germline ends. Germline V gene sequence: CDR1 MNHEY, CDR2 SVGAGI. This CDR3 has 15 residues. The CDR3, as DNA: TGTGCCAGCAGTTACTCAGTAGCGGCGATCTACGAGCAGTACTTC. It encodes CASSYSVAAIYEQYF.

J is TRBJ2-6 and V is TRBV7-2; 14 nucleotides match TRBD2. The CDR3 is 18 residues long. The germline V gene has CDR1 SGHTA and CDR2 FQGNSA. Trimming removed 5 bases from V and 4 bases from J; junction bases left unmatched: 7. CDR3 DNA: TGTGCCAGCAGCCCCCGACTAGCGGGGGGGCTCGGGGCCAACGTCCTGACTTTC. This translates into CASSPRLAGGLGANVLTF.

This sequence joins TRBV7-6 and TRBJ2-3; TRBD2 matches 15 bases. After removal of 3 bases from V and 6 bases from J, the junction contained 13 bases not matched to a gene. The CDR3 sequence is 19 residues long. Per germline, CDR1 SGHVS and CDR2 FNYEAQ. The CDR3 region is CASSFLWTSGGDLRDTQYF. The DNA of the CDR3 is TGTGCCAGCAGCTTCCTCTGGACTAGCGGGGGGGACCTCAGGGATACGCAGTATTTT.

The CDR3 sequence: CASSSLTSGQETQYF. CDR3 DNA: TGTGCCAGCAGTTCTTTGACTAGCGGTCAAGAGACCCAGTACTTC. The genes are TRBV2 and TRBJ2-5; 9 bases are a match to TRBD2. Per the germline V gene, CDR1 is SNHLY and CDR2 is FYNNEI. CDR3 length: 15 residues. Trimming cost V 5 bases and J 2 bases; bases outside gene matches: 6.

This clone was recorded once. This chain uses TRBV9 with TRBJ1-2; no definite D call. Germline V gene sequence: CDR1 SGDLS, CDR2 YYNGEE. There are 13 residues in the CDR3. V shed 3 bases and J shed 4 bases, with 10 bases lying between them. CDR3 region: CASSGLFTYGYTF. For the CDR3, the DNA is TGTGCCAGCAGCGGGCTCTTTACCTATGGCTACACCTTC. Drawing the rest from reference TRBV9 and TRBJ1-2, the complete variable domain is DSGVTQTPKHLITATGQRVTLRCSPRSGDLSVYWYQQSLDQGLQFLIQYYNGEERAKGNILERFSAQQFPDLHSELNLSSLELGDSALYFCASSGLFTYGYTFGSGTRLTVV.

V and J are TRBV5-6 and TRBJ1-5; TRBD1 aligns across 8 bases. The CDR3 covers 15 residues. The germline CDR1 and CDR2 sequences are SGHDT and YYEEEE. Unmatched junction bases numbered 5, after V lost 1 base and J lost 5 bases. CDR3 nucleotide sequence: TGTGCCAGCAGCTTGTACAGGGGGGTGGATCAGCCCCAGCATTTT. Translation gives CASSLYRGVDQPQHF.

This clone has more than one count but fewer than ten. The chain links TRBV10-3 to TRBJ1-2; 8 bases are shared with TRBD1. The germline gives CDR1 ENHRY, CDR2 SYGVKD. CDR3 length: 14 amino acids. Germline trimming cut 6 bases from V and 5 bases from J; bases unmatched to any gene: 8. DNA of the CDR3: TGTGCCATCAGCGGAGGACAGGGCACGTATGGCTACACCTTC. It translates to CAISGGQGTYGYTF.

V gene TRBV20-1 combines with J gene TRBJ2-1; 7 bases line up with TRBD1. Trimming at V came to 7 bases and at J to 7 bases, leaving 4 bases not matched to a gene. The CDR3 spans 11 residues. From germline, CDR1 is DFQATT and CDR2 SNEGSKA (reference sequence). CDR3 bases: TGCAGTGTGCAGGGGGTGAATGAGCAGTTCTTC. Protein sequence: CSVQGVNEQFF.

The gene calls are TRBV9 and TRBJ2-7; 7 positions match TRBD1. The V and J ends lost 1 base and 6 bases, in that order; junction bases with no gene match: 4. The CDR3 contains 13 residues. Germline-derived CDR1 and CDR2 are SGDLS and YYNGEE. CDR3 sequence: CASSVTSGGEQYF. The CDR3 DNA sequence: TGTGCCAGCAGCGTAACCTCAGGGGGCGAGCAGTACTTC.

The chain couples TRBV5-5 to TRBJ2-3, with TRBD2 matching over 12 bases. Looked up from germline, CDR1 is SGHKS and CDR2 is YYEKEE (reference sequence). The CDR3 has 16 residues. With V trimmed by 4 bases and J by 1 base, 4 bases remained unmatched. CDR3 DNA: TGTGCCAGCAGCCCCCGGACTAGCGGGGGCACAGATACGCAGTATTTT. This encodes CASSPRTSGGTDTQYF.

As DNA, the CDR3 is TGTGCCAGCAGTGAATGGGCAGCGAACACCGGGGAGCTGTTTTTT. Translated, it gives CASSEWAANTGELFF. The rearrangement links TRBV25-1 to TRBJ2-2; no definite D call. The CDR3 spans 15 residues. The V gene lost 1 base and the J gene lost 0 bases, with 6 bases spanning the gap. From germline, CDR1 is MGHDK and CDR2 SYGVNS. The full variable domain, with the rest looked up from reference TRBV25-1 and TRBJ2-2, is EADIYQTPRYLVIGTGKKITLECSQTMGHDKMYWYQQDPGMELHLIHYSYGVNSTEKGDLSSESTVSRIRTEHFPLTLESARPSHTSQYLCASSEWAANTGELFFGEGSRLTVL.

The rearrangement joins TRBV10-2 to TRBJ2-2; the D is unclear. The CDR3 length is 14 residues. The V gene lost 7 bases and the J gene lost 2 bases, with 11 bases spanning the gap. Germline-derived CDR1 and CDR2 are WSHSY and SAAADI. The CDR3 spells CASTSQVNTGELFF. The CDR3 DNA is TGCGCCAGCACGTCGCAGGTTAACACCGGGGAGCTGTTTTTT.

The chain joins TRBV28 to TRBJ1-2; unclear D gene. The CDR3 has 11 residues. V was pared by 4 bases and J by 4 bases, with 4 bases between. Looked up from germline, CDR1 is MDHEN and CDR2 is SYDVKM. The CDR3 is CASSSVYGYTF. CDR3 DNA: TGTGCCAGCAGTTCCGTCTATGGCTACACCTTC.

The CDR3 nucleotides read TGTGCCAGCAGCCAGGTCCTAGCGGGGGACAATGAGCAGTTCTTC. Its translation: CASSQVLAGDNEQFF. This chain uses TRBV14 with TRBJ2-1; TRBD2 aligns across 10 bases. The CDR3 consists of 15 residues. Per the germline V gene, CDR1 is SGHDN and CDR2 is FVKESK. V trimming: 3 bases; J trimming: 5 bases; junction bases outside the gene matches: 4.

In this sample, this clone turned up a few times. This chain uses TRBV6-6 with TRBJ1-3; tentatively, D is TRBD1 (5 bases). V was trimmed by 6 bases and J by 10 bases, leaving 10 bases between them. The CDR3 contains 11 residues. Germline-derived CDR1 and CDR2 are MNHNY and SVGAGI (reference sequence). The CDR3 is CASRTVGTIYF. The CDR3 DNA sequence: TGTGCCAGCAGGACAGTAGGGACCATATATTTT.

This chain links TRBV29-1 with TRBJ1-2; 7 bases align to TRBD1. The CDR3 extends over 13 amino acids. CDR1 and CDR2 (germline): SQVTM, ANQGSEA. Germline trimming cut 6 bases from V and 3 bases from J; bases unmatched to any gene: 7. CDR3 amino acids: CSVFNDRDYGYTF. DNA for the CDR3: TGCAGCGTCTTTAATGACAGGGACTATGGCTACACCTTC.

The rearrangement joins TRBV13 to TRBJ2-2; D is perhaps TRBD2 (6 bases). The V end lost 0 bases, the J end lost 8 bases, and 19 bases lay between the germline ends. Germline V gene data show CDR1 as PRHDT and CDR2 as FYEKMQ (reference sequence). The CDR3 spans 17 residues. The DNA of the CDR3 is TGTGCCAGCAGCTTAGGCCTTGGGTCGGGGGTCGCTGGGGAGCTGTTTTTT. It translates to CASSLGLGSGVAGELFF.

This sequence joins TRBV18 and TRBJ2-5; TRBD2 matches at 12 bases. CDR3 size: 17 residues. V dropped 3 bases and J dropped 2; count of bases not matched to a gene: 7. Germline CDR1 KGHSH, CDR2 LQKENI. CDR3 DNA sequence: TGTGCCAGCTCACCTTACAGGACTAGCGGGGAACAAGAGACCCAGTACTTC. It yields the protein CASSPYRTSGEQETQYF.